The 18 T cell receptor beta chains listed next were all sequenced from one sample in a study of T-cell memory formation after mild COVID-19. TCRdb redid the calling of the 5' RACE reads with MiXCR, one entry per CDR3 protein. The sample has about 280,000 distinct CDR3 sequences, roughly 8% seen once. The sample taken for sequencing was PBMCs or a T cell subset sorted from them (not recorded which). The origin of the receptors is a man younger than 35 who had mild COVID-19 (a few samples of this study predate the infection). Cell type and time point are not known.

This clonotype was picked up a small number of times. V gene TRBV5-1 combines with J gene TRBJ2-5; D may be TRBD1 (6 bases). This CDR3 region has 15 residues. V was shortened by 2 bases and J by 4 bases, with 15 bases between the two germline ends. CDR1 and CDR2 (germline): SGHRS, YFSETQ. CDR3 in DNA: TGCGCCAGCAGCTTAGAATCAGGGGTTGGAGAGACCCAGTACTTC. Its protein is CASSLESGVGETQYF.

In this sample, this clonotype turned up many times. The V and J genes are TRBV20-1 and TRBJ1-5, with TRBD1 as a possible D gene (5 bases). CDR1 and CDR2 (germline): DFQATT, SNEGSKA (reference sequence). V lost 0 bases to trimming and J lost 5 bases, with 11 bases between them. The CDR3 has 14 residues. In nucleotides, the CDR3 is TGCAGTGCTAGAGATTTGGCGGGACATCAGCCCCAGCATTTT. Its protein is CSARDLAGHQPQHF.

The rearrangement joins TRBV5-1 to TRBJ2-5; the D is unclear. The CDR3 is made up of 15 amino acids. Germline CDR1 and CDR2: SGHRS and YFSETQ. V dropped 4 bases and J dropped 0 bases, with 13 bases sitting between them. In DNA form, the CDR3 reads TGCGCCAGCAGCCTTGGAAGCCTGAACCAAGAGACCCAGTACTTC. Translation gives CASSLGSLNQETQYF. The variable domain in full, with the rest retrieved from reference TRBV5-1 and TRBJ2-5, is KAGVTQTPRYLIKTRGQQVTLSCSPISGHRSVSWYQQTPGQGLQFLFEYFSETQRNKGNFPGRFSGRQFSNSRSEMNVSTLELGDSALYLCASSLGSLNQETQYFGPGTRLLVL.

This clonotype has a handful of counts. The CDR3 region has the DNA TGCGCCAGCAGCCCTGGACAGGGGGGGACCTACGAGCAGTACTTC. Protein: CASSPGQGGTYEQYF. The chain joins TRBV4-3 to TRBJ2-7; 10 bases agree with TRBD1. Germline CDR1 LGHNA, CDR2 YSLEER. V trimming: 4 bases; J trimming: 2 bases; junction bases outside the gene matches: 5. This CDR3 is 15 amino acids long.

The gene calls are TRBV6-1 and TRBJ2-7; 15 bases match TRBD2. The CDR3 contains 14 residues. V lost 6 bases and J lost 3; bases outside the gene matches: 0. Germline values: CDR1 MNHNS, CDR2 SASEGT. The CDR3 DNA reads TGTGCCAGCAGGGGACTAGCGGGGGGCTACGAGCAGTACTTC. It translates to CASRGLAGGYEQYF.

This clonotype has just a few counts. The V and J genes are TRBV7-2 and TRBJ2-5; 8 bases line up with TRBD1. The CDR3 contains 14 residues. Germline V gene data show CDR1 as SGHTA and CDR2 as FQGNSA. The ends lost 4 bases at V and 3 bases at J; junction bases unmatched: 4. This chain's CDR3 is CASSYGDRKETQYF. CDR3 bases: TGTGCCAGCAGCTATGGGGACAGGAAAGAGACCCAGTACTTC.

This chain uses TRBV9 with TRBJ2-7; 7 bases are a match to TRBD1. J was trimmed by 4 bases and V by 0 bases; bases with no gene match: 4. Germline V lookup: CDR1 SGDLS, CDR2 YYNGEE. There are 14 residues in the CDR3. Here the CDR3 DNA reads TGTGCCAGCAGCGTAGAGCACAGGGGTTACGAGCAGTACTTC. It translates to CASSVEHRGYEQYF.

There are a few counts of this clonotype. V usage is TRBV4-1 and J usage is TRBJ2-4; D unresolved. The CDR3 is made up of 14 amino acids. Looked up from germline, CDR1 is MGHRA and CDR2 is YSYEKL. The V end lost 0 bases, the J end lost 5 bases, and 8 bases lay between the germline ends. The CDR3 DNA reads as TGCGCCAGCAGCCAAGATTCTCGGGAAAACATTCAGTACTTC. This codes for CASSQDSRENIQYF.

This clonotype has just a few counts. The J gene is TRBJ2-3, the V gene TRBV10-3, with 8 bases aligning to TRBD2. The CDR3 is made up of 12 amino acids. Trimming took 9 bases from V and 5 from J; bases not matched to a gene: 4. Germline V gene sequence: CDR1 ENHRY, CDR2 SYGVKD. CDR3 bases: TGTGCCATTGGGCTAGCGGGAGATACGCAGTATTTT. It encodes CAIGLAGDTQYF.

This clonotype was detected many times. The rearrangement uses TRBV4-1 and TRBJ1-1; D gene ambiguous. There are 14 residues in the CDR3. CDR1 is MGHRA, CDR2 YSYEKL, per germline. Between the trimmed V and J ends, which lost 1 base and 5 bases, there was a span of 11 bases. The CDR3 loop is CASSQVLQSTEAFF. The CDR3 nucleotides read TGCGCCAGCAGCCAAGTTCTTCAGTCGACTGAAGCTTTCTTT.

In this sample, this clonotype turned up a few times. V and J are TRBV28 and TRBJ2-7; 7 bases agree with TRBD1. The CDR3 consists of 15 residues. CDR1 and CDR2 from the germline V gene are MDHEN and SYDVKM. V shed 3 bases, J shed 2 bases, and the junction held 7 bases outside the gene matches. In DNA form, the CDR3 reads TGTGCCAGCAGTTTGGGGGCGACAGGGACCTACGAGCAGTACGTC. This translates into CASSLGATGTYEQYV.

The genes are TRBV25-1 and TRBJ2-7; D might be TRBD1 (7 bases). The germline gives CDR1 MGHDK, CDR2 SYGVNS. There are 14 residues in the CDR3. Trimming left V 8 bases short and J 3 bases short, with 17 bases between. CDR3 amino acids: CASAAAGGGYEQYF. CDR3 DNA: TGTGCCAGCGCAGCGGCAGGGGGAGGCTACGAGCAGTACTTC.

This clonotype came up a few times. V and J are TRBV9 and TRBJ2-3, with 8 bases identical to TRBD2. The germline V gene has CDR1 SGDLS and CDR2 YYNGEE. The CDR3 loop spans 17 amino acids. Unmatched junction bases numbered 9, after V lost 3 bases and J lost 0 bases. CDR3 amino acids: CASSERSGGQSTDTQYF. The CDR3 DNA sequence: TGTGCCAGCAGCGAGAGGAGCGGGGGCCAGAGCACAGATACGCAGTATTTT.

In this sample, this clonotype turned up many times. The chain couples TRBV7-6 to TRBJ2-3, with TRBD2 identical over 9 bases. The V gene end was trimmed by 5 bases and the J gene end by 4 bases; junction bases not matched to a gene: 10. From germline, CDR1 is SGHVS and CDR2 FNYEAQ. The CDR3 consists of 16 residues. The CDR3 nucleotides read TGTGCCAGCAGCCCCTTAGGGCGGGGGGGCTCAGATACGCAGTATTTT. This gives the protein CASSPLGRGGSDTQYF.

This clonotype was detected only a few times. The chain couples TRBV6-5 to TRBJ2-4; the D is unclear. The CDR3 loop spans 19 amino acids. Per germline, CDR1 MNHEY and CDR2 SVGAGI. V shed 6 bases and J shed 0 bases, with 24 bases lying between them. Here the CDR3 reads CASRGLGTSELKAKNIQYF. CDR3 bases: TGTGCCAGCAGGGGGTTGGGTACCAGCGAACTTAAAGCCAAAAACATTCAGTACTTC.

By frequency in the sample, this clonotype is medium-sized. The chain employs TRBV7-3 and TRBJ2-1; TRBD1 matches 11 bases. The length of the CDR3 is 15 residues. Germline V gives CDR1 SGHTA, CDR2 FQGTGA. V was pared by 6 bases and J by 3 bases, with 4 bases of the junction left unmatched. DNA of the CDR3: TGTGCCAGCAGTCCCGGGACAGGGGGCTACAATGAGCAGTTCTTC. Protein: CASSPGTGGYNEQFF.

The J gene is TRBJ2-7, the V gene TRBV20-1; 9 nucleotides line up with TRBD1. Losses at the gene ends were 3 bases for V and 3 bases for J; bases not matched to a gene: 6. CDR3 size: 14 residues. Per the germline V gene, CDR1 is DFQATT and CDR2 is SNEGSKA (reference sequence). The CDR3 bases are TGCAGTGCTAGTAACAGGGGGCATAGCTACGAGCAGTACGTC. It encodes CSASNRGHSYEQYV.

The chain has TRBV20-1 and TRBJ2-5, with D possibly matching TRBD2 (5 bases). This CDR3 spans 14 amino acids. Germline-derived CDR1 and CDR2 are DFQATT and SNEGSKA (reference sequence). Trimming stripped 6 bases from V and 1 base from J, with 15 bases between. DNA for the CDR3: TGCAGTGCGACGAGAACTGGGAGCCAAGAGACCCAGTACTTC. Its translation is CSATRTGSQETQYF.